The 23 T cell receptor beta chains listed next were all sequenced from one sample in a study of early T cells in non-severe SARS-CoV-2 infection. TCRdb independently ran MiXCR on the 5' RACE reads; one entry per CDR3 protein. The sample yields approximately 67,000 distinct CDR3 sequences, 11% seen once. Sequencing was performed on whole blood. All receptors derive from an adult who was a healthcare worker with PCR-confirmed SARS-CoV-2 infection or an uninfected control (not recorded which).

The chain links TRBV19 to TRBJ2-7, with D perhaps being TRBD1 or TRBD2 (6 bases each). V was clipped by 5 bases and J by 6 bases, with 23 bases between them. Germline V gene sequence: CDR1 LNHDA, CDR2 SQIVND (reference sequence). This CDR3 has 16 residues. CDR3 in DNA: TGTGCCAGTAGTTCGACAGGTGTAAAAAACGGGGGCGAGCAGTACTTC. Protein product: CASSSTGVKNGGEQYF.

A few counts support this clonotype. The CDR3 sequence is CASSLADGDYGYTF. The CDR3 DNA is TGCGCCAGCAGCTTGGCGGACGGAGACTATGGCTACACCTTC. The chain employs TRBV5-1 and TRBJ1-2; D remains ambiguous. The CDR3 totals 14 residues. Germline CDR1 and CDR2: SGHRS and YFSETQ. The V gene lost 0 bases and the J gene lost 3 bases, with 9 bases spanning the gap. The whole variable domain, remainder taken from reference TRBV5-1 and TRBJ1-2, is KAGVTQTPRYLIKTRGQQVTLSCSPISGHRSVSWYQQTPGQGLQFLFEYFSETQRNKGNFPGRFSGRQFSNSRSEMNVSTLELGDSALYLCASSLADGDYGYTFGSGTRLTVV.

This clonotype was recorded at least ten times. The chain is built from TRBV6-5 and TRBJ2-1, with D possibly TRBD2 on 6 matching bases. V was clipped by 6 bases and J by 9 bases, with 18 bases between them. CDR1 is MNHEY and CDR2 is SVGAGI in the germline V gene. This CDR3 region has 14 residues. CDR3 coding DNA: TGTGCCAGCAGCCTTCGGGGTGGGGGGAGTGAGCAGTTCTTC. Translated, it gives CASSLRGGGSEQFF.

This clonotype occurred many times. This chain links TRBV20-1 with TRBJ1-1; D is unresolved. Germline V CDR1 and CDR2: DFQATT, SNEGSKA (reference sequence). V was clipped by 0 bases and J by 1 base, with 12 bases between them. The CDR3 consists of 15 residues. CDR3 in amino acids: CSAREVLGSNTEAFF. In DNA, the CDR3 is TGCAGTGCTAGAGAGGTGCTGGGTTCGAACACTGAAGCTTTCTTT.

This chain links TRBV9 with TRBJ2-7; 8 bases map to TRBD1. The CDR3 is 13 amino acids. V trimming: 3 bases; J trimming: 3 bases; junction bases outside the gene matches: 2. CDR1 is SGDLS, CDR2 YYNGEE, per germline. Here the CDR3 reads CASSAGTGYEQYF. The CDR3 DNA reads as TGTGCCAGCAGCGCCGGGACAGGCTACGAGCAGTACTTC.

CDR3 protein: CASRLISGANVLTF. The CDR3 region has the DNA TGTGCCAGCAGACTCATTTCTGGGGCCAACGTCCTGACTTTC. V gene TRBV6-1 combines with J gene TRBJ2-6, with unresolved D. CDR1 is MNHNS, CDR2 SASEGT, per germline. V was trimmed by 6 bases and J by 1 base, leaving 7 bases between them. The CDR3 is 14 amino acids.

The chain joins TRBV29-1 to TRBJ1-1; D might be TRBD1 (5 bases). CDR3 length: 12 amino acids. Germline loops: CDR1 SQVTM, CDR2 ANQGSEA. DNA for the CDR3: TGCACCACCAACGGGGGGGACCCTGAAGCTTTCTTT. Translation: CTTNGGDPEAFF.

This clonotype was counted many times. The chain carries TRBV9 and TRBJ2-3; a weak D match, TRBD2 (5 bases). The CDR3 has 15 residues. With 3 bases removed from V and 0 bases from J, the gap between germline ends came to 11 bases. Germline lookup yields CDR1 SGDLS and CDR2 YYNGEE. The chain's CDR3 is CASSARGGSTDTQYF. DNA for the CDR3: TGTGCCAGCAGCGCGCGCGGCGGGAGCACAGATACGCAGTATTTT.

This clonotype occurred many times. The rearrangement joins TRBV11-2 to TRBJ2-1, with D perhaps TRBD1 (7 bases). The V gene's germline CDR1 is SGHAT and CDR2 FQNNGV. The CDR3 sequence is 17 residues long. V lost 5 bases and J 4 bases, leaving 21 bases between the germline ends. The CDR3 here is CASSLGRSGGYYNEQFF. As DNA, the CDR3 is TGTGCCAGCAGCCTCGGAAGATCAGGGGGGTATTACAATGAGCAGTTCTTC.

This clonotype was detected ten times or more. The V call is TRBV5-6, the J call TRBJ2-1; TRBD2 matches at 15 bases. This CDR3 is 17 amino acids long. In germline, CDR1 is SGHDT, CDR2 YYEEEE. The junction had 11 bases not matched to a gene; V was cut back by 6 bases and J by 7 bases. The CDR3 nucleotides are TGTGCCAGCAACCACTGGACTAGCGGGAGGGCCAATAATGAGCAGTTCTTC. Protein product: CASNHWTSGRANNEQFF. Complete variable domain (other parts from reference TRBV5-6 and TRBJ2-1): DAGVTQSPTHLIKTRGQQVTLRCSPKSGHDTVSWYQQALGQGPQFIFQYYEEEERQRGNFPDRFSGHQFPNYSSELNVNALLLGDSALYLCASNHWTSGRANNEQFFGPGTRLTVL.

This CDR3 is CASSRRDGGSSGNTIYF. CDR3 coding DNA: TGTGCCAGCAGCCGCCGGGATGGCGGTAGCTCTGGAAACACCATATATTTT. This chain connects TRBV11-2 to TRBJ1-3; no firm D call. CDR1 is SGHAT, CDR2 FQNNGV, per germline. V dropped 5 bases and J dropped 0 bases, with 17 bases sitting between them. The CDR3 extends over 17 amino acids.

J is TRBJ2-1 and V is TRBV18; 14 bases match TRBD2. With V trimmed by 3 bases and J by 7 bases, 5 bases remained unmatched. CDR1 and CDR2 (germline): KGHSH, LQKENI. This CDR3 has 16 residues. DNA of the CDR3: TGTGCCAGCTCACCGGGACTAGCGGGAGACCTGAATGAGCAGTTCTTC. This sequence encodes CASSPGLAGDLNEQFF.

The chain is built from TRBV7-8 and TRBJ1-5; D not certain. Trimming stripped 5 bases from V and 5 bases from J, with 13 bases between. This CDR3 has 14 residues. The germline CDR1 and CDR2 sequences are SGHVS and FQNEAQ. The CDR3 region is CASSPPTEDQPQHF. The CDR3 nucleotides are TGTGCCAGCAGCCCACCGACGGAGGATCAGCCCCAGCATTTT.

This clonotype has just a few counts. CDR3 DNA sequence: TGTGCCAGCAGTTCCCACAATCCAGGGCAAGAGACCCAGTACTTC. It translates to CASSSHNPGQETQYF. This chain connects TRBV6-2 or TRBV6-3 to TRBJ2-5; a weak D match, TRBD1 (5 bases). The CDR3 extends over 15 amino acids. V gave up 4 bases and J gave up 2 bases, with 14 bases separating them. Germline assignment: CDR1 MNHEY and CDR2 SVGEGT.

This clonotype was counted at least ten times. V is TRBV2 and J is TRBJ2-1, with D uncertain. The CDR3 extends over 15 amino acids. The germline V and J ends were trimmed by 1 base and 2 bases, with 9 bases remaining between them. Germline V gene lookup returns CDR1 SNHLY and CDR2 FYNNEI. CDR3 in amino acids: CASSEESPPYNEQFF. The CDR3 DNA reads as TGTGCCAGCAGTGAAGAATCGCCACCCTACAATGAGCAGTTCTTC.

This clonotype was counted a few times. CDR3 region: CASSSGVGTEAFF. In DNA form, the CDR3 reads TGTGCCAGCTCATCAGGGGTAGGCACTGAAGCTTTCTTT. The chain joins TRBV18 to TRBJ1-1, with a possible D match to TRBD1 (6 bases). Germline V CDR1 and CDR2: KGHSH, LQKENI. The length of the CDR3 is 13 residues. Deletions cut 5 bases from V and 4 bases from J, with 11 bases between.

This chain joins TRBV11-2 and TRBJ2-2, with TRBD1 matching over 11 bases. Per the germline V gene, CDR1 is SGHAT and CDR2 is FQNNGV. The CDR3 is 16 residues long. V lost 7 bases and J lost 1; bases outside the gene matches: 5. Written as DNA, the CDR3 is TGTGCCAGCACCACGGACAGGGGGCGGAACACCGGGGAGCTGTTTTTT. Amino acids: CASTTDRGRNTGELFF. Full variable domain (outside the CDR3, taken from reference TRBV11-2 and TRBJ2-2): EAGVAQSPRYKIIEKRQSVAFWCNPISGHATLYWYQQILGQGPKLLIQFQNNGVVDDSQLPKDRFSAERLKGVDSTLKIQPAKLEDSAVYLCASTTDRGRNTGELFFGEGSRLTVL.

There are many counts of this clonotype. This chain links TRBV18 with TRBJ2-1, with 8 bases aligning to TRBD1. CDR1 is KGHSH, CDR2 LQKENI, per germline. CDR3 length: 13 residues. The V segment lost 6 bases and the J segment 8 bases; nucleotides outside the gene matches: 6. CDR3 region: CASSPDRGHEQFF. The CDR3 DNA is TGTGCCAGCTCTCCTGACAGGGGTCATGAGCAGTTCTTC.

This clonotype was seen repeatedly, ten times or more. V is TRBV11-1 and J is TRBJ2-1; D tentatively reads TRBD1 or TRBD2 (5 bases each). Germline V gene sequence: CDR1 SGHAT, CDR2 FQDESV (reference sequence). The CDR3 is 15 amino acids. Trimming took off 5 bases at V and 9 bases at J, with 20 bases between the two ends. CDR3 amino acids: CASSPEPLKGPEQFF. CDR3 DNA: TGTGCCAGCAGCCCGGAACCACTGAAGGGACCTGAGCAGTTCTTC.

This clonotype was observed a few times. The CDR3 bases are TGTGCCAGCAGTGTAGCCGGGAACACCGGGGAGCTGTTTTTT. Residues: CASSVAGNTGELFF. The chain couples TRBV2 to TRBJ2-2; D remains ambiguous. Between the trimmed V and J ends, which lost 4 bases and 1 base, there was a span of 7 bases. The germline V gene encodes CDR1 SNHLY and CDR2 FYNNEI. This CDR3 contains 14 residues.

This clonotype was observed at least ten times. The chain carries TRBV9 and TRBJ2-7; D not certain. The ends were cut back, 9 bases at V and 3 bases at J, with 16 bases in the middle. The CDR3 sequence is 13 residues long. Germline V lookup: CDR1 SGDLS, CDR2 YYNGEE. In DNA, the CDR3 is TGTGCCATGCGTAGGCAGATCCACTACGAGCAGTACTTC. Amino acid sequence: CAMRRQIHYEQYF.

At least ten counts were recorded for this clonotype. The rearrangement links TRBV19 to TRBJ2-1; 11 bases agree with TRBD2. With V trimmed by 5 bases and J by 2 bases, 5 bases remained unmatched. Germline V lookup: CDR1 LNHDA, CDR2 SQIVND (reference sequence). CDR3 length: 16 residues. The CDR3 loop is CASSSTSGTPYNEQFF. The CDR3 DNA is TGTGCCAGTAGTTCGACTAGCGGGACCCCCTACAATGAGCAGTTCTTC.

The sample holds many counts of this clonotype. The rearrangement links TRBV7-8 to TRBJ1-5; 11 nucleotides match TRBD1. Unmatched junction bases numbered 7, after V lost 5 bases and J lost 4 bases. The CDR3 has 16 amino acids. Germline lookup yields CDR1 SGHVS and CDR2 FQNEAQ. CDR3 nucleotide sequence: TGTGCCAGCAGCCCAGGGACAGGGGGAAATAATCAGCCCCAGCATTTT. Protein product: CASSPGTGGNNQPQHF.